The sequence of this T cell receptor beta chain was determined in a study of metastatic and nonmetastatic thyroid tumors. Study context: The authors compared repertoires across blood and tumor or nodule tissue from malignant and benign thyroid patients. Study-wide results and caveats: Benign nodules were reported to have significantly lower TCR beta diversity than malignant thyroid tumors, in blood and tumor.

Original analysis: In papillary thyroid cancer, a distant-metastasis classifier was built using CDR3 differences across clinicopathological groups. TCRdb reprocessed the PCR reads using MiXCR. In this record, the V and J calls reflect TCRdb's handling and not the investigators' own analysis. This sample has about 34,000 clones, with under 40% found just once. Trimming left V 0 bases short and J 5 bases short, with 1 base between. Germline-derived CDR1 and CDR2 are KGHDR and SFDVKD. CDR3 length equals 12 residues. No patient had received any treatment before thyroid surgery. Comment on this clone: Its antigen remains unidentified.

V gene TRBV24-1 combines with J gene TRBJ2-1; D ambiguous. What was sequenced was tumor tissue. The sequence was obtained from a female donor with papillary thyroid cancer or a benign thyroid nodule (not recorded which). Some clones in this sample may be carry-over from other donors' samples. CDR3 sequence (DNA): TGTGCCACCAGTGATTTGAACAATGAGCAGTTCTTC. It codes for CATSDLNNEQFF.